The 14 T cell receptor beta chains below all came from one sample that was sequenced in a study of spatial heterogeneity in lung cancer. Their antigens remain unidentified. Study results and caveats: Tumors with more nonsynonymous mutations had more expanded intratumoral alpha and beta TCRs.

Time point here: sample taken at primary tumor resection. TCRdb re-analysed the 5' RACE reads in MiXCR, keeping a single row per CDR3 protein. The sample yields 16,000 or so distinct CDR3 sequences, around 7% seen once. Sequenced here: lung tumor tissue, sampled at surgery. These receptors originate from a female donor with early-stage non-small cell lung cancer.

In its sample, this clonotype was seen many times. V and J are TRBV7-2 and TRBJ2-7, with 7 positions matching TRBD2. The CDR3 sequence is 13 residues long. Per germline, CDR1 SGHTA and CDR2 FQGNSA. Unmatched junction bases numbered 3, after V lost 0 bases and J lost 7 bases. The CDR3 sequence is CASSLAGGREQYF. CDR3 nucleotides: TGTGCCAGCAGCTTAGCGGGAGGGCGAGAGCAGTACTTC.

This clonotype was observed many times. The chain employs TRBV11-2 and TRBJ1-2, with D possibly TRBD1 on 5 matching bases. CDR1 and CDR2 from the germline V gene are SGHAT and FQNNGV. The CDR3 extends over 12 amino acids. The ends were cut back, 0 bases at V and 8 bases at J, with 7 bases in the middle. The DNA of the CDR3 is TGTGCCAGCAGCTTAGACAGGGTCGGCTACACCTTC. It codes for CASSLDRVGYTF.

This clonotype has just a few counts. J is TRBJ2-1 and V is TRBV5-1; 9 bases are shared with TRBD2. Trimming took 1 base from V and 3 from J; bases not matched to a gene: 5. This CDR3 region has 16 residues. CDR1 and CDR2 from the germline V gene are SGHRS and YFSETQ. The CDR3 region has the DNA TGCGCCAGCAGCTTGCAAGCGGGGGGACTCTACAATGAGCAGTTCTTC. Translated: CASSLQAGGLYNEQFF.

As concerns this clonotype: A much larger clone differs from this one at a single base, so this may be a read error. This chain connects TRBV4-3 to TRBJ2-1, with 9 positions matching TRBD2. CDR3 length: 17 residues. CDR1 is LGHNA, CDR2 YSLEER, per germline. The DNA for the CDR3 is TGCGCCAGCAGCCGGAGCCAGCGGGGGGCCCTCTACAATAAGCAGTTCTTC. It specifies CASSRSQRGALYNKQFF.

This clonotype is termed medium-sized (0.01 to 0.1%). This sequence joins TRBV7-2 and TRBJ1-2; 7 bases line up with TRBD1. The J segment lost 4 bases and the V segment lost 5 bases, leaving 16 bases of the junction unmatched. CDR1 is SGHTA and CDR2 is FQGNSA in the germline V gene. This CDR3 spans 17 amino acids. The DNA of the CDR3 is TGTGCCAGCAGCCGCGGAGGGACAGCAAGCGGCACCTATGGCTACACCTTC. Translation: CASSRGGTASGTYGYTF.

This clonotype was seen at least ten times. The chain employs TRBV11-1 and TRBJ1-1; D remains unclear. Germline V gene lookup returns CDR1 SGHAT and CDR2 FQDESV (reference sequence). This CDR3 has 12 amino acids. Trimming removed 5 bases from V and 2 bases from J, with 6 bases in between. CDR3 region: CASSHVNTEAFF. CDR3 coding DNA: TGTGCCAGCAGCCATGTTAACACTGAAGCTTTCTTT.

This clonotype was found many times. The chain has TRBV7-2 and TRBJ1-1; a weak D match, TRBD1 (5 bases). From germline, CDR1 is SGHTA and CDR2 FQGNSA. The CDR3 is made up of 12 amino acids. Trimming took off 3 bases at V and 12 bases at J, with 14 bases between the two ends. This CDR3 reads CASSFPAGTTFF. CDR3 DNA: TGTGCCAGCAGCTTCCCTGCAGGGACGACTTTCTTT. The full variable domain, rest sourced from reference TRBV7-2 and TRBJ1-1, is GAGVSQSPSNKVTEKGKDVELRCDPISGHTALYWYRQSLGQGLEFLIYFQGNSAPDKSGLPSDRFSAERTGGSVSTLTIQRTQQEDSAVYLCASSFPAGTTFFGQGTRLTVV.

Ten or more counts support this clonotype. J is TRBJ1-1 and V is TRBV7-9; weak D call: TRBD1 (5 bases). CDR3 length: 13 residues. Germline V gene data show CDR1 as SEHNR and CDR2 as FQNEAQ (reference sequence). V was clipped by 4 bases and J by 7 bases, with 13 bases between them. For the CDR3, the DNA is TGTGCCAGCAGCTCCCGGATGGGGGTTGAAGCTTTCTTT. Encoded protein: CASSSRMGVEAFF.

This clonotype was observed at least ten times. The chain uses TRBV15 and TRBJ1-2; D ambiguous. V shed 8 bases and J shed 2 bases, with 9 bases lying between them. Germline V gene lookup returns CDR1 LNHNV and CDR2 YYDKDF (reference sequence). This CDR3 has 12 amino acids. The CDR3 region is CATSRENYGYTF. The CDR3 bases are TGTGCCACCTCAAGAGAGAACTATGGCTACACCTTC. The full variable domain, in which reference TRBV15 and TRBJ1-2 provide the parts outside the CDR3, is DAMVIQNPRYQVTQFGKPVTLSCSQTLNHNVMYWYQQKSSQAPKLLFHYYDKDFNNEADTPDNFQSRRPNTSFCFLDIRSPGLGDTAMYLCATSRENYGYTFGSGTRLTVV.

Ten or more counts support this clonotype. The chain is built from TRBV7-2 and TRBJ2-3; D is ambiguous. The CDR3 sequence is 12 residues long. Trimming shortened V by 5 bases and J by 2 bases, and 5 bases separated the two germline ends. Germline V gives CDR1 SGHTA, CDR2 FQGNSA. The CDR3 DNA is TGTGCCAGCAGCCCATCCACAGATACGCAGTATTTT. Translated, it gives CASSPSTDTQYF. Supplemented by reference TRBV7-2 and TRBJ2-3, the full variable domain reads GAGVSQSPSNKVTEKGKDVELRCDPISGHTALYWYRQSLGQGLEFLIYFQGNSAPDKSGLPSDRFSAERTGGSVSTLTIQRTQQEDSAVYLCASSPSTDTQYFGPGTRLTVL.

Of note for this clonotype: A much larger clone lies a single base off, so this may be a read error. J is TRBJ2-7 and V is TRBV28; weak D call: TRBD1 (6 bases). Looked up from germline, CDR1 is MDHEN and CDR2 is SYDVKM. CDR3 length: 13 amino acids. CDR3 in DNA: TGTACCAGCAGTCAAGGCGGACAGCACGAGCAGTACTTC. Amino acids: CTSSQGGQHEQYF.

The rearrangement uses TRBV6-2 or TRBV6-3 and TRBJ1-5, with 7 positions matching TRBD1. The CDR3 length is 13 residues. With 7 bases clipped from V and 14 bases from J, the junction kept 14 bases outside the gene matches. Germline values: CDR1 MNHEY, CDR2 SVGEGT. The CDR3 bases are TGTGCCAGCATCGACGAAGATGGGACAGATGAGCATTTT. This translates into CASIDEDGTDEHF.

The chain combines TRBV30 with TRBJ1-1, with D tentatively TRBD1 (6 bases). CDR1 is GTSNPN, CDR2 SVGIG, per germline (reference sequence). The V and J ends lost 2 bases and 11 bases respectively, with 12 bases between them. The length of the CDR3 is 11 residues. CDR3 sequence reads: CAWSQGPLAFF. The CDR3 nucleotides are TGTGCCTGGAGTCAGGGGCCTTTGGCTTTCTTT. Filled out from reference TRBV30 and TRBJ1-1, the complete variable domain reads SQTIHQWPATLVQPVGSPLSLECTVEGTSNPNLYWYRQAAGRGLQLLFYSVGIGQISSEVPQNLSASRPQDRQFILSSKKLLLSDSGFYLCAWSQGPLAFFGQGTRLTVV.

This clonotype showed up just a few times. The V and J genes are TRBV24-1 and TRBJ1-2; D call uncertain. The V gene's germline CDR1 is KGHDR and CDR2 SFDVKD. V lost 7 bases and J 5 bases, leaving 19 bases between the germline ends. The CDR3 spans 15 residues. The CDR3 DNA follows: TGTGCCACCAGATCTGCGGACGGCCCCGCGTATGGCTACACCTTC. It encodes CATRSADGPAYGYTF.